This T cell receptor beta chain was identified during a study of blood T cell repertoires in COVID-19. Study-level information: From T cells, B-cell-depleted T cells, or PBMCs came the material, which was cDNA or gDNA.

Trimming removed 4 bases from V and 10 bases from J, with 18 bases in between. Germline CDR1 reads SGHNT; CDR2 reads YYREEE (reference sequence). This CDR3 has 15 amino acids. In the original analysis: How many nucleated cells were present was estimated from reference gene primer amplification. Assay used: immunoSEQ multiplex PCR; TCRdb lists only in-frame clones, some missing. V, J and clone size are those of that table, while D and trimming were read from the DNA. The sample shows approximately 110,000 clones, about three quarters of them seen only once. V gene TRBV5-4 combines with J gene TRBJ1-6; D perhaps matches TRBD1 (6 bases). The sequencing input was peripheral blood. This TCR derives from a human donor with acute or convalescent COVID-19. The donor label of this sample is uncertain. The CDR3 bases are TGTGCCAGCAGCCGTACAGGGTTGGGGCCCTCACCCCTCCACTTT. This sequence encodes CASSRTGLGPSPLHF.